A selection of T cell receptor beta chains follows, all from one sample in a study of T-cell reconstitution after alpha-beta-depleted transplantation in children. TCRdb fed the PCR reads into MiXCR, producing one record per CDR3 protein. Seen here are about 610,000 distinct CDR3 sequences, more than 20% observed once, and the top ten hold about 35%. Sequencing used PBMCs, obtained before TCRalphabeta/CD19-depleted stem cell transplant. Receptors originate from a boy under three years old with Wiskott-Aldrich syndrome, due to receive a stem cell transplant. The CDR3 runs from the conserved cysteine through the conserved F or W. D genes are given only for firm matches. The size field is filled for only some rows; it gives once, few, many or a size class.

v_gene	j_gene	abundance	d_gene	CDR3aa	CDR3nt
TRBV20-1	TRBJ1-1	.	.	CSARITPLNTEAFF	TGCAGTGCCAGAATTACTCCTCTTAACACTGAAGCTTTCTTT
TRBV15	TRBJ1-5	.	.	CATSSRQRINQPQHF	TGTGCCACCAGCAGTAGGCAGAGGATAAATCAGCCCCAGCATTTT
TRBV9	TRBJ2-2	.	.	CASSVAGLSTGELFF	TGTGCCAGCAGCGTAGCCGGGCTGTCCACCGGGGAGCTGTTTTTT
TRBV12-3/TRBV12-4	TRBJ2-5	.	.	CASSPRTTQENQYF	TGTGCCAGCAGTCCCCGGACTACTCAAGAGAACCAGTACTTC
TRBV20-1	TRBJ2-7	few	.	CSAPRGGQGAYEQYF	TGCAGTGCCCCCCGGGGGGGACAGGGTGCCTACGAGCAGTACTTC
TRBV10-3	TRBJ2-1	few	.	CAISESAATLNEQFF	TGTGCCATCAGTGAATCAGCGGCCACCCTCAATGAGCAGTTCTTC
TRBV14	TRBJ2-1	few	TRBD1	CASSRGGTGPSYNEQFF	TGTGCCAGCAGCCGGGGTGGGACAGGGCCCTCCTACAATGAGCAGTTCTTC
TRBV24-1	TRBJ1-4	few	.	CATSASGATNEKLFF	TGTGCCACCAGTGCCTCAGGGGCAACTAATGAAAAACTGTTTTTT
TRBV20-1	TRBJ2-7	few	TRBD1	CSALQGVFQQYF	TGCAGTGCTCTCCAGGGGGTATTCCAGCAGTACTTC
TRBV5-1	TRBJ1-4	few	TRBD1	CASSLEQGSEKLFF	TGCGCCAGCAGCTTGGAACAGGGGAGCGAAAAACTGTTTTTT
TRBV20-1	TRBJ2-1	.	.	CSARDASTSYNERFF	TGCAGTGCTAGAGACGCGTCGACCTCCTACAATGAGCGGTTCTTC
TRBV5-1	TRBJ2-3	.	TRBD2	CASSPGTSGWTDTQYF	TGCGCCAGCAGCCCCGGGACTAGCGGGTGGACAGATACGCAGTATTTT
TRBV6-1	TRBJ2-1	few	.	CASVGAPRYNEQFF	TGTGCCAGCGTAGGAGCTCCGAGATACAATGAGCAGTTCTTC
TRBV3-1	TRBJ2-7	.	.	CASSQDDGAPYEQYF	TGTGCCAGCAGCCAAGACGACGGGGCACCCTACGAGCAGTACTTC
TRBV4-1	TRBJ1-2	.	.	CASSHQPPYYGYTF	TGCGCCAGCAGCCACCAGCCACCCTACTATGGCTACACCTTC
TRBV24-1	TRBJ2-1	.	.	CATSDQGEQFF	TGTGCCACCAGTGATCAAGGGGAGCAGTTCTTC
TRBV5-4	TRBJ2-2	.	.	CASSLGPLSGELFF	TGTGCCAGCAGCCTTGGGCCCCTCTCCGGGGAGCTGTTTTTT
TRBV27	TRBJ2-7	many	.	CASSRNTGQSYEQYF	TGTGCCAGCAGTAGAAACACGGGACAATCCTACGAGCAGTACTTC
TRBV7-6	TRBJ2-3	few	TRBD2	CASSIGTSRPSTDTQYF	TGTGCCAGCAGCATTGGGACTAGCAGGCCGAGCACAGATACGCAGTATTTT
TRBV16	TRBJ2-5	once	.	CASSQSQETQYF	TGTGCCAGCAGCCAGTCTCAAGAGACCCAGTACTTC
TRBV5-1	TRBJ2-3	.	TRBD1	CASSFVGQSTDTQYF	TGCGCCAGCAGCTTTGTGGGACAGAGCACAGATACGCAGTATTTT
TRBV20-1	TRBJ2-3	few	TRBD1	CSASPGQAADTQYF	TGCAGTGCTAGCCCGGGACAGGCCGCAGATACGCAGTATTTT
TRBV20-1	TRBJ2-7	few	.	CSAREQVSYEQYF	TGCAGTGCTAGAGAACAAGTCTCCTACGAGCAGTACTTC
TRBV6-5	TRBJ1-5	.	.	CASSYGRHQPQHF	TGTGCCAGCAGTTATGGGAGGCATCAGCCCCAGCATTTT
TRBV5-6	TRBJ2-3	few	.	CASSGRISTDTQYF	TGTGCCAGCAGCGGTAGAATTAGCACAGATACGCAGTATTTT
TRBV12-3/TRBV12-4	TRBJ2-5	few	TRBD2	CASKIGGSGVSETQYF	TGTGCCAGCAAAATAGGCGGGAGTGGGGTTTCCGAGACCCAGTACTTC
TRBV28	TRBJ2-5	.	.	CASSFPQTDETQYF	TGTGCCAGCAGTTTCCCCCAGACAGACGAGACCCAGTACTTC
TRBV7-6	TRBJ1-1	few	.	CASSLDGWNTEAFF	TGTGCCAGCAGCTTAGACGGATGGAACACTGAAGCTTTCTTT
TRBV20-1	TRBJ1-2	.	TRBD1	CSATRQGRPYGYTF	TGCAGTGCTACCCGACAGGGGCGCCCCTATGGCTACACCTTC
TRBV7-2	TRBJ2-5	few	.	CASSFTRAQQETQYF	TGTGCCAGCAGTTTTACCCGGGCCCAGCAAGAGACCCAGTACTTC
TRBV20-1	TRBJ1-2	.	TRBD1	CSAVWDRGPTYGYTF	TGCAGTGCTGTTTGGGACAGGGGGCCCACCTATGGCTACACCTTC
TRBV11-2	TRBJ1-2	few	TRBD1	CASSFWRSRQGMRNGYTF	TGTGCCAGCAGCTTTTGGAGGAGCCGACAGGGGATGAGAAATGGCTACACCTTC
TRBV5-1	TRBJ2-7	few	.	CASRGQSDYEQYF	TGCGCCAGCAGGGGACAATCGGACTACGAGCAGTACTTC
TRBV7-6	TRBJ2-2	.	.	CASSSAYNYPQTPNTGELFF	TGTGCCAGCAGCTCAGCTTATAACTACCCACAAACCCCGAACACCGGGGAGCTGTTTTTT
TRBV4-2	TRBJ2-3	.	TRBD2	CASSQEGLAGGSTDTQYF	TGTGCCAGCAGCCAAGAAGGACTAGCGGGAGGTTCAACAGATACGCAGTATTTT
TRBV7-9	TRBJ2-3	few	.	CASSPTTYTQYF	TGTGCCAGCAGCCCGACAACTTATACGCAGTATTTT
TRBV2	TRBJ2-5	.	.	CTSSPFGIGRGTREETQYF	TGTACCAGCAGTCCTTTTGGTATCGGACGCGGGACTCGAGAAGAGACCCAGTACTTC
TRBV20-1	TRBJ2-2	.	.	CSASPGRSNTGELFF	TGCAGTGCTTCCCCGGGACGGTCGAACACCGGGGAGCTGTTTTTT
TRBV29-1	TRBJ2-7	once	TRBD2	CSVGAGGSYEQYF	TGCAGCGTGGGAGCGGGAGGGTCCTACGAGCAGTACTTC